The 18 T cell receptor beta chains below all came from one sample that was sequenced in a study of OX40 agonist ivuxolimab in advanced cancers. Repertoires were generated with immunoSEQ multiplex PCR, while TCRdb's copy carries only in-frame clones and drops some. The sample lists 80,000 to 95,000 clones, roughly 93% occurring once. This material consisted of CD4+ or CD8+ T cells sorted from blood, taken in a trial of the OX40 agonist ivuxolimab. These receptors came from an adult with an advanced solid tumor such as melanoma, head and neck, liver or kidney cancer.

A single count supports this clone. The rearrangement links TRBV7-2 to TRBJ2-7; TRBD2 agrees at 10 bases. This CDR3 is built from 15 residues. Germline assignment: CDR1 SGHTA and CDR2 FQGNSA. Trimming took 5 bases from V and 3 from J; bases not matched to a gene: 7. This CDR3 reads CASSVTSGAIYEQYF. CDR3 nucleotide sequence: TGTGCCAGCAGCGTAACTAGCGGGGCAATCTACGAGCAGTACTTC.

V usage is TRBV28 and J usage is TRBJ2-1; 14 nucleotides match TRBD2. V lost 2 bases and J lost 1; bases outside the gene matches: 13. The CDR3 contains 21 residues. Germline V gives CDR1 MDHEN, CDR2 SYDVKM. CDR3 loop: CASSLRVGGTSGRGSYNEQFF. CDR3 DNA sequence: TGTGCCAGCAGTTTAAGGGTCGGAGGGACTAGCGGGAGAGGGTCCTACAATGAGCAGTTCTTC.

This clone turned up a few times. The rearrangement uses TRBV7-6 and TRBJ1-3; D is ambiguous. The CDR3 covers 15 residues. CDR1 is SGHVS, CDR2 FNYEAQ, per germline. The V and J ends lost 1 base and 0 bases respectively, with 7 bases between them. CDR3: CASSLGVDSGNTIYF. The CDR3 DNA reads TGTGCCAGCAGCTTAGGGGTGGACTCTGGAAACACCATATATTTT.

The CDR3 DNA follows: TGTGCCAGCAGGGACGACGGGGGGGCCAGTGAGCAGTTCTTC. Its protein is CASRDDGGASEQFF. J is TRBJ2-1 and V is TRBV6-5, with 8 bases lining up with TRBD2. Germline V gene sequence: CDR1 MNHEY, CDR2 SVGAGI. This CDR3 is built from 14 residues. Losses at the gene ends were 6 bases for V and 9 bases for J; bases not matched to a gene: 10.

V is TRBV6-5 and J is TRBJ1-2; TRBD1 might be the D (5 bases). The CDR3 contains 14 residues. Germline V gives CDR1 MNHEY, CDR2 SVGAGI. Trimming took 10 bases from V and 5 from J, leaving 20 bases between them. In nucleotides, the CDR3 is TGTGCCACCCAAACCACGGGACGCGGTTATGGCTACACCTTC. Translating it yields CATQTTGRGYGYTF.

This chain uses TRBV6-1 with TRBJ1-1, with TRBD1 identical over 7 bases. The germline gives CDR1 MNHNS, CDR2 SASEGT. The length of the CDR3 is 14 residues. V trimming: 8 bases; J trimming: 1 base; junction bases outside the gene matches: 7. The chain's CDR3 is CASSWTGGNTEAFF. The CDR3 nucleotides are TGTGCCAGCTCCTGGACAGGAGGGAACACTGAAGCTTTCTTT.

Only one count was recorded for this clone. This chain uses TRBV5-6 with TRBJ2-5, with D uncertain. The V end lost 1 base, the J end lost 3 bases, and 10 bases lay between the germline ends. Per the germline V gene, CDR1 is SGHDT and CDR2 is YYEEEE. The CDR3 runs to 14 residues. CDR3 sequence (DNA): TGTGCCAGCAGCTTGATCAACACCGAAGAGACCCAGTACTTC. Translated: CASSLINTEETQYF.

Only one count was recorded for this clone. This chain uses TRBV5-8 with TRBJ2-7; 9 nucleotides line up with TRBD1. The V segment lost 4 bases and the J segment 2 bases; nucleotides outside the gene matches: 7. The CDR3 spans 15 residues. CDR1 is SGHTS, CDR2 YDEGEE, per germline. Here the CDR3 reads CASSPGQGNTYEQYF. CDR3 DNA sequence: TGTGCCAGCAGCCCCGGACAGGGGAATACCTACGAGCAGTACTTC.

Remarks on this clone: At the DNA level, this CDR3 is encoded by other sequences in the same sample as well. J is TRBJ1-1 and V is TRBV5-1; 7 bases fit TRBD1. This CDR3 is built from 13 residues. With 4 bases clipped from V and 1 base from J, the junction kept 1 base outside the gene matches. Germline lookup yields CDR1 SGHRS and CDR2 YFSETQ. For the CDR3, the DNA is TGCGCCAGCAGCCGGACAGGGAACACTGAAGCTTTCTTT. This codes for CASSRTGNTEAFF. The full variable domain, in which reference TRBV5-1 and TRBJ1-1 provide the parts outside the CDR3, is KAGVTQTPRYLIKTRGQQVTLSCSPISGHRSVSWYQQTPGQGLQFLFEYFSETQRNKGNFPGRFSGRQFSNSRSEMNVSTLELGDSALYLCASSRTGNTEAFFGQGTRLTVV.

The table lists this clone with a count of one. This chain uses TRBV5-5 with TRBJ2-5; a weak D match, TRBD1 (6 bases). This CDR3 region has 15 residues. From germline, CDR1 is SGHKS and CDR2 YYEKEE (reference sequence). With 2 bases removed from V and 2 bases from J, the gap between germline ends came to 13 bases. CDR3 nucleotides: TGTGCCAGCAGCTTCGACAGGACTTATCAAGAGACCCAGTACTTC. Translated: CASSFDRTYQETQYF.

This clone has just one count. The V call is TRBV29-1, the J call TRBJ2-5; TRBD2 matches 12 bases. The germline gives CDR1 SQVTM, CDR2 ANQGSEA. V lost 3 bases and J lost 4; bases outside the gene matches: 9. This CDR3 is built from 16 residues. CDR3: CSVDPSGGARGETQYF. Written as DNA, the CDR3 is TGCAGCGTTGATCCTAGCGGGGGGGCTAGAGGAGAGACCCAGTACTTC.

This clone was seen only a few times. V is TRBV7-2 and J is TRBJ1-4, with D uncertain. V was clipped by 2 bases and J by 7 bases, with 14 bases between them. CDR3 length: 15 residues. From germline, CDR1 is SGHTA and CDR2 FQGNSA. In DNA form, the CDR3 reads TGTGCCAGCAGCTTATTTACCGGGTGGAGTGAAAAACTGTTTTTT. Its translation is CASSLFTGWSEKLFF.

The V gene is TRBV10-3, the J gene TRBJ2-1; D uncertain. This CDR3 has 14 amino acids. Per the germline V gene, CDR1 is ENHRY and CDR2 is SYGVKD. V was cut by 5 bases and J by 5 bases, with 13 bases left in between. CDR3 DNA: TGTGCCATCAGTTCCACGGACCAGAACAATGAGCAGTTCTTC. Translated, it gives CAISSTDQNNEQFF.

V and J are TRBV6-5 and TRBJ2-2; TRBD2 matches at 7 bases. This CDR3 region has 15 residues. Germline trimming cut 2 bases from V and 1 base from J; bases unmatched to any gene: 1. The V gene's germline CDR1 is MNHEY and CDR2 SVGAGI. DNA for the CDR3: TGTGCCAGCAGTTACCGGGGGGTGAACACCGGGGAGCTGTTTTTT. Residues: CASSYRGVNTGELFF.

This chain uses TRBV30 with TRBJ1-3, with 7 bases aligning to TRBD1. The CDR3 is 16 amino acids. CDR1 is GTSNPN and CDR2 is SVGIG in the germline V gene (reference sequence). The ends lost 2 bases at V and 0 bases at J; junction bases unmatched: 7. The CDR3 sequence is CAWSYLGTASGNTIYF. CDR3 sequence (DNA): TGTGCCTGGAGTTATTTAGGGACAGCCTCTGGAAACACCATATATTTT.

The V and J genes are TRBV23-1 and TRBJ2-7; D uncertain. TRBV23-1 is treated as an ORF (open reading frame) with a function not yet certain. The CDR3 runs to 12 residues. Trimming removed 4 bases from V and 2 bases from J, with 6 bases in between. This CDR3 is CASSLTAYEQYF. The CDR3 DNA reads as TGCGCCAGCAGTCTGACGGCCTACGAGCAGTACTTC.

This chain links TRBV30 with TRBJ1-2, with 8 nucleotides matching TRBD1. V lost 0 bases to trimming and J lost 4 bases; unmatched junction nucleotides: 7. The CDR3 runs 15 residues. Per germline, CDR1 GTSNPN and CDR2 SVGIG (reference sequence). The CDR3 region has the DNA TGTGCCTGGAGTGTACAAGACAGGGGATCCTATGGCTACACCTTC. Protein: CAWSVQDRGSYGYTF.

The V and J genes are TRBV6-1 and TRBJ2-7, with D perhaps TRBD1 (6 bases). V lost 4 bases, J lost 3 bases, and 13 bases lay in between. The germline V gene encodes CDR1 MNHNS and CDR2 SASEGT. The CDR3 consists of 14 residues. CDR3 amino acids: CASSGQDFHYEQYF. The CDR3 coding sequence is TGTGCCAGCAGTGGACAGGATTTCCACTACGAGCAGTACTTC.